One sample yielded the 4 T cell receptor beta chains listed below, sequenced in a study of regulatory T cells in long-lasting Graves disease. As to time point: newly diagnosed GD, antithyroid drugs for less than 3 months. After RNA was extracted from PBMCs, the TCR library was made from it. iRepertoire HTBI primers and Arm-PCR of CDR3 regions built TCR beta libraries. Via MiXCR, TCRdb re-called the multiplex PCR reads, giving one row per CDR3 protein. The sample has 440,000 or so distinct CDR3 sequences, about 16% seen once. The same data also contributed to another study, on T cells in Graves' hyperthyroidism and ophthalmopathy.

Sequencing used peripheral blood mononuclear cells (PBMCs), obtained at new diagnosis, from a patient treated with antithyroid drugs. These receptors were taken from a woman in her 30s with Graves disease.

This clonotype was detected ten times or more. This sequence joins TRBV2 and TRBJ1-1; 7 nucleotides agree with TRBD1. Trimming cost V 6 bases and J 1 base; bases outside gene matches: 8. There are 15 residues in the CDR3. Germline V gives CDR1 SNHLY, CDR2 FYNNEI. CDR3 protein: CASRPRQGGNTEAFF. CDR3 DNA sequence: TGTGCCAGCAGGCCCAGACAGGGTGGGAACACTGAAGCTTTCTTT. The full variable domain, its missing parts supplied by reference TRBV2 and TRBJ1-1, is EPEVTQTPSHQVTQMGQEVILRCVPISNHLYFYWYRQILGQKVEFLVSFYNNEISEKSEIFDDQFSVERPDGSNFTLKIRSTKLEDSAMYFCASRPRQGGNTEAFFGQGTRLTVV.

As concerns this clonotype: A far larger clone is off by one base, so a read error is likely. The rearrangement links TRBV12-3 or TRBV12-4 to TRBJ1-1; D is possibly TRBD1 (6 bases). The CDR3 covers 15 residues. This chain's CDR3 is CASKYLGFGDTGAFF. The CDR3 DNA reads TGTGCCAGCAAATACCTGGGGTTTGGGGACACTGGAGCTTTCTTT.

This clonotype was counted ten times or more. The chain joins TRBV27 to TRBJ2-7, with TRBD1 matching over 11 bases. The germline V gene has CDR1 MNHEY and CDR2 SMNVEV (reference sequence). CDR3 length equals 17 residues. The V gene end was trimmed by 5 bases and the J gene end by 4 bases; junction bases not matched to a gene: 13. As DNA, the CDR3 is TGTGCCAGCAGTGAACAGTCCTGGGACAGGGGGGCTTACGAGCAGTACTTC. Translation: CASSEQSWDRGAYEQYF.

In its sample, this clonotype was seen many times. The V gene is TRBV3-1, the J gene TRBJ1-1, with D perhaps TRBD1 (6 bases). This CDR3 region has 15 residues. The germline V gene has CDR1 LGHDT and CDR2 YNNKEL (reference sequence). The ends were cut back, 4 bases at V and 0 bases at J, with 12 bases in the middle. The CDR3 here is CASSLGTSMNTEAFF. Here the CDR3 DNA reads TGTGCCAGCAGCCTCGGGACATCCATGAACACTGAAGCTTTCTTT.